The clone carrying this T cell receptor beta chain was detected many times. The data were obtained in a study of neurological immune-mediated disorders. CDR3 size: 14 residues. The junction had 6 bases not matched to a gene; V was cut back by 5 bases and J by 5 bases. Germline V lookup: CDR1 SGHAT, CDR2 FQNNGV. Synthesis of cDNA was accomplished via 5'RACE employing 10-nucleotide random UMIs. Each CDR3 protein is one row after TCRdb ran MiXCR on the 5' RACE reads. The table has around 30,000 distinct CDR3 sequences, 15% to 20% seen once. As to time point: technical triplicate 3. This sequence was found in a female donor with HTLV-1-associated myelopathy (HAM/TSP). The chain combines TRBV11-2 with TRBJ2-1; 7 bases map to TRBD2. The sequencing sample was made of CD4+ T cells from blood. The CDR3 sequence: CASSPRLAHNEQFF. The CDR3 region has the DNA TGTGCCAGCAGCCCCAGACTAGCCCACAATGAGCAGTTCTTC.